What follows describes a single TCR beta chain. Per the original data handling: Amplification of reference gene primers provided the estimated nucleated cell counts. The repertoire was sequenced with immunoSEQ multiplex PCR; TCRdb's copy has only in-frame clones and lacks some. V and J calls and clone size follow that table, whereas D and trimming were derived from the DNA. The sample carries 150,000 to 200,000 clones, 88% recorded once. This sample is drawn from a study of blood T cell repertoires in COVID-19. Germline loops: CDR1 SGHTS, CDR2 YDEGEE. The trim removed 2 bases at V and 0 bases at J, leaving 10 bases unmatched. The CDR3 covers 18 residues.

The sequence was obtained from a human donor in a cohort sampled during active COVID-19. V usage is TRBV5-8 and J usage is TRBJ1-5; 8 bases fit TRBD1. Sequencing input: peripheral blood. The CDR3 region has the DNA TGTGCCAGCAGCTTCTCCCCGGACAGGGATTATAGCAATCAGCCCCAGCATTTT. Its protein product is CASSFSPDRDYSNQPQHF.